This entry is about one T cell receptor beta chain. Its antigen is currently unknown. This sample stems from a study of high-grade serous ovarian cancer treatment subgroups. Tumor tissue was taken before any definitive surgery or chemotherapy was given. Trimming pared 3 bases from V and 4 bases from J, leaving 16 bases between. Germline assignment: CDR1 MDHEN and CDR2 SYDVKM. The CDR3 is 17 amino acids. Clones were sequenced by immunoSEQ multiplex PCR, and TCRdb holds only the in-frame ones, with some missing. The profile covers 4,500 or so clones, with about four fifths appearing a single time and around 4.9% taken by the ten largest. Whole-study findings and limits: Without spatial data, bulk sequencing limits insight into HGSC tumor diversity. Only CDR3 was analyzed; CDR1 and CDR2 were not.

The receptor was isolated from a human donor with high-grade serous ovarian cancer. Sequences were obtained from tumor tissue. The V call is TRBV28, the J call TRBJ2-6; D might be TRBD2 (6 bases). The DNA of the CDR3 is TGTGCCAGCAGTTTCCCGGCGGGGACTCCCGGGGCCAACGTCCTGACTTTC. Translated, it gives CASSFPAGTPGANVLTF.